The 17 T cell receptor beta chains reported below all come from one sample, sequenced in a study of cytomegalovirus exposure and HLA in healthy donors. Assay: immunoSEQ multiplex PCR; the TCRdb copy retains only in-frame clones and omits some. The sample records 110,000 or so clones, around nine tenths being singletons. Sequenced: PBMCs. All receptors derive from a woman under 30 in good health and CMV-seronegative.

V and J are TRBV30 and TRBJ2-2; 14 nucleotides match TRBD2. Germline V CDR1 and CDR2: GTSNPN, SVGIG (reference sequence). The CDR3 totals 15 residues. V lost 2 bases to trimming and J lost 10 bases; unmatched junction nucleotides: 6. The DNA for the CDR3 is TGTGCCTGGAGTCCAGGGACTAGCGGGAGCCCGGAGCTGTTTTTT. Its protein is CAWSPGTSGSPELFF.

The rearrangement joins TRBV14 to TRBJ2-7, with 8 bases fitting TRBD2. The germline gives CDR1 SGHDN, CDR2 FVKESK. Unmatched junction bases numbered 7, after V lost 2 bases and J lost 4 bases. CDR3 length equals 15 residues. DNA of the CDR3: TGTGCCAGCAGCCAATTCGGGGGGGTTTCTTACGAGCAGTACTTC. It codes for CASSQFGGVSYEQYF.

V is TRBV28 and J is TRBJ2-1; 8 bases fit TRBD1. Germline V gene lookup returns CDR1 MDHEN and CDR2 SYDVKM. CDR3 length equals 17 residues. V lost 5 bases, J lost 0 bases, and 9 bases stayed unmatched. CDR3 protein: CASSPSGQGSSYNEQFF. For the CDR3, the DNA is TGTGCCAGCAGTCCTTCCGGACAGGGAAGCTCCTACAATGAGCAGTTCTTC.

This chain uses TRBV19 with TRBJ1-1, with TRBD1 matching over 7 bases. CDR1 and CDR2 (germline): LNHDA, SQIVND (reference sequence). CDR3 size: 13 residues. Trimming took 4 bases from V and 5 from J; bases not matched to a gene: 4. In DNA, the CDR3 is TGTGCCAGTAGTAGTCGACAGGGTACTGAAGCTTTCTTT. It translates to CASSSRQGTEAFF. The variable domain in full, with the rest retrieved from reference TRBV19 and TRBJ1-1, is DGGITQSPKYLFRKEGQNVTLSCEQNLNHDAMYWYRQDPGQGLRLIYYSQIVNDFQKGDIAEGYSVSREKKESFPLTVTSAQKNPTAFYLCASSSRQGTEAFFGQGTRLTVV.

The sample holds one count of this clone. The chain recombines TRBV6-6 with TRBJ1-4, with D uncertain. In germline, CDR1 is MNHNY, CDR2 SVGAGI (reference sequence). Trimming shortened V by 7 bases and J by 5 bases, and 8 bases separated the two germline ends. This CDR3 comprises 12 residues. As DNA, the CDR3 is TGTGCCAGCAACGGGGAAAATGAAAAACTGTTTTTT. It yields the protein CASNGENEKLFF.

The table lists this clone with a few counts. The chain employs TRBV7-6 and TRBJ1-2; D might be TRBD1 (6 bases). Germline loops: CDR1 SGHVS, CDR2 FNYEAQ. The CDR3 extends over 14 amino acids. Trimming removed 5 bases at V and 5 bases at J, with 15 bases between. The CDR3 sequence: CASSPKAGDYGYTF. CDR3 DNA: TGTGCCAGCAGCCCTAAGGCAGGGGATTATGGCTACACCTTC.

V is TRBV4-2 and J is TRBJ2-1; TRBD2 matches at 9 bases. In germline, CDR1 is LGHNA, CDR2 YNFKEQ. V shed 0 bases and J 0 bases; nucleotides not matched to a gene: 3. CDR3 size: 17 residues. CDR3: CASSQEDSGSSYNEQFF. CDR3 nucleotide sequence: TGTGCCAGCAGCCAAGAGGATAGCGGGAGCTCCTACAATGAGCAGTTCTTC.

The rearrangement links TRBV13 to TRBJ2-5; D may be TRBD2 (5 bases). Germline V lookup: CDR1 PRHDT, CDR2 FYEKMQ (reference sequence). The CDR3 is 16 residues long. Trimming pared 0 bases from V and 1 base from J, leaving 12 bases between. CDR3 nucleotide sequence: TGTGCCAGCAGCTTAGGCCCAAGGCTAGCCCAAGAGACCCAGTACTTC. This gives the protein CASSLGPRLAQETQYF. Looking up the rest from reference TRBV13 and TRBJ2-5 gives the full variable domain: AAGVIQSPRHLIKEKRETATLKCYPIPRHDTVYWYQQGPGQDPQFLISFYEKMQSDKGSIPDRFSAQQFSDYHSELNMSSLELGDSALYFCASSLGPRLAQETQYFGPGTRLLVL.

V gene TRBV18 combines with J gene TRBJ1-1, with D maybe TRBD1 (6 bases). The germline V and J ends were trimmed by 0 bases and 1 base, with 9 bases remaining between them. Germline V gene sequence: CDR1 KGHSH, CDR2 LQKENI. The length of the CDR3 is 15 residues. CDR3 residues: CASSPPGARNTEAFF. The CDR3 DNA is TGTGCCAGCTCACCACCGGGGGCCCGGAACACTGAAGCTTTCTTT.

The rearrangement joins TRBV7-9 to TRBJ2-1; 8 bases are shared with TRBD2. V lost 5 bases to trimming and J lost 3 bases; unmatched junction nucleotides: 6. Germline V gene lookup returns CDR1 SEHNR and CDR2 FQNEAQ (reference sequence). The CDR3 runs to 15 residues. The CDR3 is CASSILADVYNEQFF. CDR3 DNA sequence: TGTGCCAGCAGCATACTAGCGGATGTCTACAATGAGCAGTTCTTC.

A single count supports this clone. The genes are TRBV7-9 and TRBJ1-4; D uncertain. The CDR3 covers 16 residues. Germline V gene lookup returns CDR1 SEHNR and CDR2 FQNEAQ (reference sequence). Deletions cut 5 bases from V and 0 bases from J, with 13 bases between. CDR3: CASSEGSTATNEKLFF. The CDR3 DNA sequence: TGTGCCAGCAGCGAAGGGAGCACGGCAACTAATGAAAAACTGTTTTTT.

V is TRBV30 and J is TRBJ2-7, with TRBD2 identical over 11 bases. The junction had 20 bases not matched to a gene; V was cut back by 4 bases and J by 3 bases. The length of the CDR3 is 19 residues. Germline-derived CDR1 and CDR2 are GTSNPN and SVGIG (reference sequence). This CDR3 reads CAWKARRLAGTSPDYEQYF. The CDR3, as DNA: TGTGCCTGGAAAGCCCGGAGACTAGCGGGAACCTCCCCAGACTACGAGCAGTACTTC.

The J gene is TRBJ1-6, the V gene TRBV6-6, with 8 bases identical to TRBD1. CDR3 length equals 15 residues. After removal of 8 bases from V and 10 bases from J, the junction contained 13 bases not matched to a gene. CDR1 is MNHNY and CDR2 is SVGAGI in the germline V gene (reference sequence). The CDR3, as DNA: TGTGCCAGCCGGGGTCCTCGCGACAGGGGCTCACCCCTCCACTTT. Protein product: CASRGPRDRGSPLHF.

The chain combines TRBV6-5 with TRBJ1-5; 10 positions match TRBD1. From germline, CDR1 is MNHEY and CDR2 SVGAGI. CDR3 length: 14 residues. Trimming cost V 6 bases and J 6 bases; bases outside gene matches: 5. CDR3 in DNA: TGTGCCAGCAGGGGACAGGGGCTCTCTCAGCCCCAGCATTTT. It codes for CASRGQGLSQPQHF.

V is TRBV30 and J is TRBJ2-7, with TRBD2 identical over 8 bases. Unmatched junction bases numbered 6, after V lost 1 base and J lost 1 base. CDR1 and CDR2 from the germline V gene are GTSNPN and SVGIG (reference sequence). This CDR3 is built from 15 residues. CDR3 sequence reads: CAWSDPGGGSYEQYF. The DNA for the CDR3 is TGTGCCTGGAGTGACCCTGGCGGGGGGTCCTACGAGCAGTACTTC.

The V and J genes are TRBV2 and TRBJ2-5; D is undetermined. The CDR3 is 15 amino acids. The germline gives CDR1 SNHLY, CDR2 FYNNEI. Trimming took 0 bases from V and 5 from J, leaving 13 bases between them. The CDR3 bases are TGTGCCAGCAGTGAAGCCCCCAGGCATGGGGAGACCCAGTACTTC. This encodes CASSEAPRHGETQYF. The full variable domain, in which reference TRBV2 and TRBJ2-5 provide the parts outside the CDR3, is EPEVTQTPSHQVTQMGQEVILRCVPISNHLYFYWYRQILGQKVEFLVSFYNNEISEKSEIFDDQFSVERPDGSNFTLKIRSTKLEDSAMYFCASSEAPRHGETQYFGPGTRLLVL.

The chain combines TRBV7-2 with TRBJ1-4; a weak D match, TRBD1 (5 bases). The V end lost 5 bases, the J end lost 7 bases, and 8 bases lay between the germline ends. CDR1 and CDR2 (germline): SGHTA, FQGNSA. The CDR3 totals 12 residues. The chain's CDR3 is CASSPQGEKLFF. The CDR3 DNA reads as TGTGCCAGCAGCCCCCAGGGTGAAAAACTGTTTTTT. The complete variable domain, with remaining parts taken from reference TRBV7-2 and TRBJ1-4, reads GAGVSQSPSNKVTEKGKDVELRCDPISGHTALYWYRQSLGQGLEFLIYFQGNSAPDKSGLPSDRFSAERTGGSVSTLTIQRTQQEDSAVYLCASSPQGEKLFFGSGTQLSVL.